This T cell receptor (beta chain) was sequenced in a study of shared clonotypes between healthy human individuals. This CDR3 contains 15 residues. The germline V and J ends were trimmed by 5 bases and 7 bases, with 18 bases remaining between them. Germline V gene data show CDR1 as SGHVS and CDR2 as FQNEAQ. Study-level findings and limits: Compared with memory subsets, naive subsets generally had larger estimated richness. The diversity represented, both genetic and in exposure history, was limited by few donors. An anticipated effect of sequencing depth on clonotype sharing among donors was recognized.

Points on this clone: The antigen remains unidentified.

The repertoire was sequenced with immunoSEQ multiplex PCR; TCRdb's copy has only in-frame clones and lacks some. The sample gives approximately 340,000 clones, about 70% of which show up once; 8% to 13% is in the top ten. The gene calls are TRBV7-8 and TRBJ2-4; D remains ambiguous. The receptor was derived from a man aged 25 to 45 in good health. Sequenced sample: memory CD4+ T cells sorted from blood. The subset here: CD45RA-negative fraction. CDR3 coding DNA: TGTGCCAGCAGCGAAGAGCTAAGGACCCTGAACATTCAGTACTTC. This encodes CASSEELRTLNIQYF.